This TCR beta chain was profiled in a study of breast tumors, draining lymph nodes, adjacent tissues. Breast cancer patients provided tissue from their axillary draining lymph nodes. This clonotype was observed a few times. This may stem from a read error, because a much larger clone lies one nucleotide away. Via MiXCR, TCRdb re-called the multiplex PCR reads, giving one row per CDR3 protein. The sample holds approximately 250,000 distinct CDR3 sequences, less than 40% seen once. Germline CDR1 and CDR2: SGDLS and YYNGEE. This CDR3 has 15 amino acids. The sequencing input was axillary lymph node tissue. The TCR was taken from a female donor with breast cancer. Some clones in this sample may be carry-over from other donors' samples. This chain connects TRBV9 to TRBJ1-2; TRBD1 matches at 8 bases. CDR3 sequence (DNA): TGTGCCAGCAGCGTGGGACAGGTACCAGGCGGAGGCTCCACCTTC. This sequence encodes CASSVGQVPGGGSTF.